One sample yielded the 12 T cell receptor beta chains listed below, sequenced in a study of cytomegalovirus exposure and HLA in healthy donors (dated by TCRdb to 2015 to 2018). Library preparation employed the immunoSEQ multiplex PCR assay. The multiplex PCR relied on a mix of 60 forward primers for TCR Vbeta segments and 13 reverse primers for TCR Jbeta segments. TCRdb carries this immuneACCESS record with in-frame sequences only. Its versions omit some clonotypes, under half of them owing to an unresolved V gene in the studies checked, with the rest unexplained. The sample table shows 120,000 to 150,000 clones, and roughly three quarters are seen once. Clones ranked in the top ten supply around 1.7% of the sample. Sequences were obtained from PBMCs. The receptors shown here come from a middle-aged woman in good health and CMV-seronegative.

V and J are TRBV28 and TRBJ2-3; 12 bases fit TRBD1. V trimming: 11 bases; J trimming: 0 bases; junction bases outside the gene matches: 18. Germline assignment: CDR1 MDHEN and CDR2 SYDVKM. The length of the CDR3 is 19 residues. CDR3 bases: TGTGCCGCTTCTTCCTTCCGGGACAGGGGGCTACTTAGCACAGATACGCAGTATTTT. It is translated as CAASSFRDRGLLSTDTQYF.

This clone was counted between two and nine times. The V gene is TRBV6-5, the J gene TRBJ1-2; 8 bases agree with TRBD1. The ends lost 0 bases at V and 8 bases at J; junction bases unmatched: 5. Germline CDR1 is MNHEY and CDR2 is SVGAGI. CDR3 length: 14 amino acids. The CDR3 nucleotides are TGTGCCAGCAGTTACTCGACAGGGGCTGGCGGCTACACCTTC. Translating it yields CASSYSTGAGGYTF.

The CDR3 reads CASSPGLAGFLQETQYF. CDR3 nucleotide sequence: TGCGCCAGCAGCCCCGGACTAGCGGGATTTTTACAAGAGACCCAGTACTTC. This chain uses TRBV5-1 with TRBJ2-5; TRBD2 matches 12 bases. The CDR3 runs to 17 residues. From germline, CDR1 is SGHRS and CDR2 YFSETQ. V dropped 4 bases and J dropped 2; count of bases not matched to a gene: 9.

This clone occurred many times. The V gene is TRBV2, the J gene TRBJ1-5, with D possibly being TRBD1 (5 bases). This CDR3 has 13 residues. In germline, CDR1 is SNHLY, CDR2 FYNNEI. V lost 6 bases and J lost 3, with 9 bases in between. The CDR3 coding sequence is TGTGCCAGCAGAAAGGACATCAATCAGCCCCAGCATTTT. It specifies CASRKDINQPQHF.

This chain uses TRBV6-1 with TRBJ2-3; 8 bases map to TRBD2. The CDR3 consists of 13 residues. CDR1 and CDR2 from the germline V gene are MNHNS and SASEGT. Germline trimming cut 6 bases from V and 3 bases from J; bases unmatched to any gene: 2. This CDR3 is CASRAGETDTQYF. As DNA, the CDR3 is TGTGCCAGCAGAGCGGGAGAGACAGATACGCAGTATTTT.

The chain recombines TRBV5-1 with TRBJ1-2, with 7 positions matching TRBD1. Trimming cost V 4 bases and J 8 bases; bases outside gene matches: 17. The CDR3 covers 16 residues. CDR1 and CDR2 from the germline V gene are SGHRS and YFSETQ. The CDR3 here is CASSIGTAGGLRGYTF. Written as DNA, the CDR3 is TGCGCCAGCAGCATTGGGACAGCGGGGGGTTTACGGGGCTACACCTTC.

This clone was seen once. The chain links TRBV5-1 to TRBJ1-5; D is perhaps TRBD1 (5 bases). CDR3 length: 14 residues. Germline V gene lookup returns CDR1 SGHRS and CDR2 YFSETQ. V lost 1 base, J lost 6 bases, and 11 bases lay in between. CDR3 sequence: CASSLLGPPQPQHF. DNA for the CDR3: TGCGCCAGCAGCTTGTTGGGGCCCCCTCAGCCCCAGCATTTT.

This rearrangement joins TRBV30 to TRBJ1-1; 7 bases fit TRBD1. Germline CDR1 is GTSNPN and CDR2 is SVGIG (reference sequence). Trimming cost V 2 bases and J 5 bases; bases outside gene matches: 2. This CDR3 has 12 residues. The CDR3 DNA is TGTGCCTGGAGTCCACAGGGGACTGAAGCTTTCTTT. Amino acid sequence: CAWSPQGTEAFF.

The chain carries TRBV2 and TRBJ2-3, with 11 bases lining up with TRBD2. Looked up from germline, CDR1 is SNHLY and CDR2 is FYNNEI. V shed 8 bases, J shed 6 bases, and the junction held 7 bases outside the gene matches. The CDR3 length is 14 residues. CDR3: CASGQTSGDDTQYF. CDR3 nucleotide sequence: TGTGCCAGCGGACAGACTAGCGGGGACGATACGCAGTATTTT.

The CDR3 DNA reads as TGTGCCAGCAGCCAGGAAGGGGCCCAGCATTTT. Its translation: CASSQEGAQHF. The chain uses TRBV11-2 and TRBJ1-5; the D gene is possibly TRBD1 (5 bases). The CDR3 sequence is 11 residues long. The V end lost 5 bases, the J end lost 11 bases, and 10 bases lay between the germline ends. From germline, CDR1 is SGHAT and CDR2 FQNNGV.

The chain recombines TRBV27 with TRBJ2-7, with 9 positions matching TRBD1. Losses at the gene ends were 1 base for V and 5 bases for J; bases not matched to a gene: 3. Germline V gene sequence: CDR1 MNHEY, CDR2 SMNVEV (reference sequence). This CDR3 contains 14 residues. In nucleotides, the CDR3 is TGTGCCAGCAGTTTATGGGACAGGGACCACGAGCAGTACTTC. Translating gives CASSLWDRDHEQYF.

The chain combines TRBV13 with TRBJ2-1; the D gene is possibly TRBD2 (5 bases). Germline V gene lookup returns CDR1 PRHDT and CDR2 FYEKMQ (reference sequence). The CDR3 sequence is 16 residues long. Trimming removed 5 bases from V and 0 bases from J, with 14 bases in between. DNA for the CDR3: TGTGCCAGCAGCCTCGAGGGCCAGAGCTCCTACAATGAGCAGTTCTTC. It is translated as CASSLEGQSSYNEQFF.